The sequence of this T cell receptor beta chain was determined in a study of spatial heterogeneity in lung cancer. This clonotype was counted ten times or more. Time point here: sample taken at primary tumor resection. More than 70 TRACERx patients with early, untreated non-small cell lung cancer donated samples. This CDR3 has 19 amino acids. The germline V and J ends were trimmed by 3 bases and 1 base, with 21 bases remaining between them. From germline, CDR1 is SEHNR and CDR2 FQNEAQ (reference sequence). MiXCR, run by TCRdb on the 5' RACE reads, gives a single entry per CDR3 protein. Of under 15,000 distinct CDR3 sequences listed, around 3.7% are singletons.

This clonotype was sampled from a male donor with early-stage non-small cell lung cancer. This rearrangement joins TRBV7-9 to TRBJ2-2, with D perhaps TRBD1 (6 bases). The source was PBMCs, collected at surgery. DNA of the CDR3: TGTGCCAGCAGCTTGGTGAGGAGACAGGTTTTCGGGAACACCGGGGAGCTGTTTTTT. Protein: CASSLVRRQVFGNTGELFF. The entire variable domain, with the rest obtained from reference TRBV7-9 and TRBJ2-2, is as follows: DTGVSQNPRHKITKRGQNVTFRCDPISEHNRLYWYRQTLGQGPEFLTYFQNEAQLEKSRLLSDRFSAERPKGSFSTLEIQRTEQGDSAMYLCASSLVRRQVFGNTGELFFGEGSRLTVL.